This T cell receptor beta chain was sequenced for a study of blood T cell repertoires in COVID-19. Study context: Collection of acute and convalescent COVID-19 samples took place in the United States, Italy and Spain. Nucleic acid was either cDNA or gDNA, and it came from T cells, B-cell-depleted T cells, or PBMCs.

Per the original data handling: Amplification of reference gene primers provided the estimated nucleated cell counts. Libraries were prepared by immunoSEQ multiplex PCR; TCRdb keeps only in-frame clonotypes and omits some of them. The V and J calls and clone size were taken over from that table, and D and trimming were inferred from the DNA. The table lists 200,000 to 250,000 clones, 85% to 90% of them singletons. Enrolment of Seattle patients took place during active infection, and they were followed longitudinally. Germline V lookup: CDR1 MNHEY, CDR2 SMNVEV (reference sequence). With V trimmed by 2 bases and J by 2 bases, 11 bases remained unmatched. CDR3 length: 18 amino acids.

This receptor was taken from a woman aged 50 to 60 with COVID-19, enrolled during active disease. The chain couples TRBV27 to TRBJ2-3, with 9 bases that match TRBD1. Sequenced material: peripheral blood. Written as DNA, the CDR3 is TGTGCCAGCAGTTTAGGTCGTGGGACAGGGCCCCTCACAGATACGCAGTATTTT. Translating gives CASSLGRGTGPLTDTQYF.